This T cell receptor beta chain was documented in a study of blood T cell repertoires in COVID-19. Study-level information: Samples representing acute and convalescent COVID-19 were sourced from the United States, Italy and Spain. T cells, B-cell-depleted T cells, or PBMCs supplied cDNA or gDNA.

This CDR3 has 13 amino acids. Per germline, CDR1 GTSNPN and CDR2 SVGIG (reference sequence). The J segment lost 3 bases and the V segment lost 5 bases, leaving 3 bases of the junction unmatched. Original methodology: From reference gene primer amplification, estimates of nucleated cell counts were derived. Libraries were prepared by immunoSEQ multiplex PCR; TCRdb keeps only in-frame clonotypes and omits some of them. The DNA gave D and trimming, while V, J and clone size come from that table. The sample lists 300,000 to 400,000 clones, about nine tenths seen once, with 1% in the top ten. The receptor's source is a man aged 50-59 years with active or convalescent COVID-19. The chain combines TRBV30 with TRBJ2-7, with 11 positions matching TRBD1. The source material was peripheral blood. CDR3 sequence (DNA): TGTGCCTGGGGGACAGGGGGGGACTACGAGCAGTACTTC. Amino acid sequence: CAWGTGGDYEQYF.